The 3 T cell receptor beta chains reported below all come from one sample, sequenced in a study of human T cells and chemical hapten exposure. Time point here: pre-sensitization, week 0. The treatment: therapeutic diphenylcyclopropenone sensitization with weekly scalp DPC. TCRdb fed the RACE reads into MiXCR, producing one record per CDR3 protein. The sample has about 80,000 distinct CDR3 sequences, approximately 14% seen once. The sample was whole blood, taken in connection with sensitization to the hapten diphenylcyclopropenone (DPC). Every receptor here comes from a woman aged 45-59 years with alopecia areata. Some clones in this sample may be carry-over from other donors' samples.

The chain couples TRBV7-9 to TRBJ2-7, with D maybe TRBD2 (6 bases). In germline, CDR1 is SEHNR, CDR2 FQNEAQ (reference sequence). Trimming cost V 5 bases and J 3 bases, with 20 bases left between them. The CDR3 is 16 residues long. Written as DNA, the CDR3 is TGTGCCAGCAGCCCCCCCCCCGGGACGGGAGACTACGAGCAGTACTTC. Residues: CASSPPPGTGDYEQYF.

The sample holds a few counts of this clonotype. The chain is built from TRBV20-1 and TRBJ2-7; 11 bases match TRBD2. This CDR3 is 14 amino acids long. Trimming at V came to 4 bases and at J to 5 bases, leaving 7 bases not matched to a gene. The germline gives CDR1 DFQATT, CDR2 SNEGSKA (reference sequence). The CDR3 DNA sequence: TGCAGTGCTAAAATAGCGGGAGGGCCGGACGAGCAGTACTTC. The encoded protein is CSAKIAGGPDEQYF.

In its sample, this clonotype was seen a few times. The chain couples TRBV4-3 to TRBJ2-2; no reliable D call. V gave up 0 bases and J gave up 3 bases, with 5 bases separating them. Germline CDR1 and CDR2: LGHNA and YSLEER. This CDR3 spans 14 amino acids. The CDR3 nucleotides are TGCGCCAGCAGCCAAGATCTAGACACCGGGGAGCTGTTTTTT. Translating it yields CASSQDLDTGELFF.